Sequencing of this TCR beta chain was carried out in a study of T cell repertoires in cytomegalovirus infection. In TCRdb, the reads were re-called with MiXCR into one record per CDR3 protein. The table has a few hundred thousand distinct CDR3 sequences, 15% to 20% seen once. The source material was CD8+ T cells from PBMCs. The sequence was obtained from a human donor in good health (CMV status not recorded). Some clones in this sample may be carry-over from other donors' samples.

CDR3 in DNA: TGTGCCAGCAGTTACGTGACAGGGTTTAATTCGGACGAGTCCTATAATTCACCCCTCCACTTT. Amino acid sequence: CASSYVTGFNSDESYNSPLHF. V is TRBV6-5 and J is TRBJ1-6; 7 bases are a match to TRBD1. The CDR3 sequence is 21 residues long. The J segment lost 1 base and the V segment lost 2 bases, leaving 17 bases of the junction unmatched. Germline V gene lookup returns CDR1 MNHEY and CDR2 SVGAGI.